The 25 T cell receptor beta chains below come from one sample, sequenced in a study of T cells after yellow fever vaccination. TCRdb reprocessed the 5' RACE reads via MiXCR and lists one record per CDR3 protein. The table shows about 340,000 distinct CDR3 sequences, with 8.7% occurring only once. The specimen comprised PBMCs, sampled on the day of the first yellow fever vaccination. These receptors all come from a man aged 18 to 30 who received the YFV17D yellow fever vaccine.

CDR3 nucleotides: TGCGCCAGCAGCTTTGCAGAAGGAAACACCATATATTTT. Residues: CASSFAEGNTIYF. The rearrangement joins TRBV5-1 to TRBJ1-3; unclear D gene. The ends were cut back, 2 bases at V and 4 bases at J, with 7 bases in the middle. The CDR3 consists of 13 residues. Germline values: CDR1 SGHRS, CDR2 YFSETQ.

The gene calls are TRBV6-1 and TRBJ1-1; D uncertain. Germline CDR1 MNHNS, CDR2 SASEGT. The CDR3 extends over 14 amino acids. Trimming stripped 8 bases from V and 3 bases from J, with 16 bases between. CDR3 sequence reads: CASFSLISYTEAFF. The DNA of the CDR3 is TGTGCCAGCTTTTCTTTGATCAGTTACACTGAAGCTTTCTTT.

V gene TRBV6-5 combines with J gene TRBJ2-3; D possibly corresponds to TRBD2 (5 bases). With 1 base removed from V and 6 bases from J, the gap between germline ends came to 14 bases. The germline gives CDR1 MNHEY, CDR2 SVGAGI. This CDR3 is built from 15 residues. For the CDR3, the DNA is TGTGCCAGCAGTTACTTCTCCGACGGAGGTGATACGCAGTATTTT. Its translation: CASSYFSDGGDTQYF.

In this sample, this clonotype turned up a few times. The V gene is TRBV5-1, the J gene TRBJ2-3; D unresolved. The germline V gene has CDR1 SGHRS and CDR2 YFSETQ. With 1 base removed from V and 0 bases from J, the gap between germline ends came to 12 bases. The CDR3 contains 16 residues. CDR3 protein: CASSLFGPASTDTQYF. DNA of the CDR3: TGCGCCAGCAGCTTGTTTGGGCCGGCTAGCACAGATACGCAGTATTTT.

This clonotype was counted between two and nine times. The CDR3 region is CASSEGGPSLYGYTF. Written as DNA, the CDR3 is TGTGCCAGCAGTGAAGGGGGGCCTTCCCTTTATGGCTACACCTTC. The gene calls are TRBV6-1 and TRBJ1-2; possibly TRBD1 for D (6 bases). Germline V gives CDR1 MNHNS, CDR2 SASEGT. This CDR3 has 15 residues. V was cut by 1 base and J by 5 bases, with 14 bases left in between.

The V call is TRBV5-6, the J call TRBJ2-1; D gene uncertain. With 4 bases removed from V and 1 base from J, the gap between germline ends came to 15 bases. Germline V gene lookup returns CDR1 SGHDT and CDR2 YYEEEE. There are 16 residues in the CDR3. The CDR3, as DNA: TGTGCCAGCAGCCCACCTACAGCCCTATCCTACAATGAGCAGTTCTTC. It translates to CASSPPTALSYNEQFF.

This clonotype has a handful of counts. The chain combines TRBV4-3 with TRBJ2-5, with D possibly matching TRBD2 (5 bases). CDR1 is LGHNA, CDR2 YSLEER, per germline. The length of the CDR3 is 16 residues. Between the trimmed V and J ends, which lost 0 bases and 2 bases, there was a span of 13 bases. The CDR3 loop is CASSQDRTGVQETQYF. DNA for the CDR3: TGCGCCAGCAGCCAAGACCGGACTGGGGTGCAAGAGACCCAGTACTTC.

The chain couples TRBV5-1 to TRBJ1-6, with D perhaps TRBD1 (5 bases). The CDR3 runs 16 residues. In germline, CDR1 is SGHRS, CDR2 YFSETQ. Trimming removed 1 base from V and 10 bases from J, with 18 bases in between. CDR3 region: CASSLWGGDLSSPLHF. The CDR3 region has the DNA TGCGCCAGCAGCTTGTGGGGGGGGGACCTATCGTCACCCCTCCACTTT.

In its sample, this clonotype was seen many times. The genes are TRBV19 and TRBJ1-5; D not resolved. With 7 bases removed from V and 0 bases from J, the gap between germline ends came to 13 bases. Per germline, CDR1 LNHDA and CDR2 SQIVND (reference sequence). The CDR3 sequence is 15 residues long. The CDR3: CASTKGGHSNQPQHF. The CDR3 nucleotides read TGTGCCAGTACGAAGGGAGGGCATAGCAATCAGCCCCAGCATTTT.

This clonotype was detected a few times. The J gene is TRBJ1-2, the V gene TRBV9, with a weak D call TRBD1 (6 bases). Germline lookup yields CDR1 SGDLS and CDR2 YYNGEE. The CDR3 loop spans 13 amino acids. The ends were cut back, 2 bases at V and 6 bases at J, with 11 bases in the middle. DNA of the CDR3: TGTGCCAGCAGCGTGATGGGGGCTAATGGCTACACCTTC. As protein: CASSVMGANGYTF.

This clonotype was observed a handful of times. V and J are TRBV20-1 and TRBJ2-5; tentatively, D is TRBD2 (5 bases). V was shortened by 6 bases and J by 7 bases, with 24 bases between the two germline ends. This CDR3 has 15 amino acids. Germline V lookup: CDR1 DFQATT, CDR2 SNEGSKA (reference sequence). Here the CDR3 reads CSAPPGVNDRGTQYF. CDR3 sequence (DNA): TGCAGTGCCCCCCCCGGAGTAAATGACCGGGGGACCCAGTACTTC.

The sample holds many counts of this clonotype. This rearrangement joins TRBV5-1 to TRBJ2-1; 11 positions agree with TRBD2. Trimming took 5 bases from V and 4 from J; bases not matched to a gene: 2. Germline V lookup: CDR1 SGHRS, CDR2 YFSETQ. The CDR3 is 14 residues long. CDR3 nucleotide sequence: TGCGCCAGCAGGACTAGCGGGGCGTACAATGAGCAGTTCTTC. Residues: CASRTSGAYNEQFF. Full variable domain (rest looked up from reference TRBV5-1 and TRBJ2-1): KAGVTQTPRYLIKTRGQQVTLSCSPISGHRSVSWYQQTPGQGLQFLFEYFSETQRNKGNFPGRFSGRQFSNSRSEMNVSTLELGDSALYLCASRTSGAYNEQFFGPGTRLTVL.

This clonotype was counted between two and nine times. The chain carries TRBV5-1 and TRBJ2-2, with 9 nucleotides matching TRBD1. The CDR3 sequence is 18 residues long. With 0 bases clipped from V and 5 bases from J, the junction kept 11 bases outside the gene matches. Germline CDR1 and CDR2: SGHRS and YFSETQ. DNA of the CDR3: TGCGCCAGCAGCTTGGTATACAGGGGGCGTCGGGAGACCGGGGAGCTGTTTTTT. Protein: CASSLVYRGRRETGELFF.

CDR3 amino acids: CASSLDQGAAAFF. CDR3 nucleotides: TGTGCCAGCAGCTTAGATCAGGGGGCAGCTGCTTTCTTT. The genes are TRBV7-2 and TRBJ1-1, with 8 bases matching TRBD1. V was clipped by 1 base and J by 11 bases; unmatched bases: 6. The CDR3 has 13 amino acids. Germline CDR1 reads SGHTA; CDR2 reads FQGNSA. Variable domain in full (rest from reference TRBV7-2 and TRBJ1-1): GAGVSQSPSNKVTEKGKDVELRCDPISGHTALYWYRQSLGQGLEFLIYFQGNSAPDKSGLPSDRFSAERTGGSVSTLTIQRTQQEDSAVYLCASSLDQGAAAFFGQGTRLTVV.

This clonotype was found many times. This chain joins TRBV28 and TRBJ1-2; D not certain. This CDR3 has 12 residues. Germline V gene data show CDR1 as MDHEN and CDR2 as SYDVKM. V lost 8 bases to trimming and J lost 1 base, with 8 bases between them. The CDR3 DNA reads TGTGCCAGCCGGGCTTTTAACTATGGCTACACCTTC. Amino acids: CASRAFNYGYTF.

This chain uses TRBV7-2 with TRBJ2-3; 7 nucleotides align to TRBD2. V gave up 5 bases and J gave up 2 bases; unmatched junction bases: 10. Per the germline V gene, CDR1 is SGHTA and CDR2 is FQGNSA. The CDR3 loop spans 16 amino acids. The CDR3: CASSARPSGYTDTQYF. CDR3 in DNA: TGTGCCAGCAGCGCGAGGCCTAGCGGTTACACAGATACGCAGTATTTT.

This clonotype has at least ten counts. The chain combines TRBV5-1 with TRBJ2-3, with 9 nucleotides matching TRBD1. The CDR3 is made up of 16 amino acids. The junction had 8 bases not matched to a gene; V was cut back by 2 bases and J by 4 bases. CDR1 and CDR2 (germline): SGHRS, YFSETQ. CDR3 sequence (DNA): TGCGCCAGCAGCTTAAAGTACAGGGGGCTTGCAGATACGCAGTATTTT. Translating gives CASSLKYRGLADTQYF.

J is TRBJ2-7 and V is TRBV6-2 or TRBV6-3; a possible D gene is TRBD1 (6 bases). V lost 6 bases and J 0 bases, leaving 15 bases between the germline ends. The germline gives CDR1 MNHEY, CDR2 SVGEGT. The CDR3 has 15 residues. Here the CDR3 DNA reads TGTGCCAGCAGCATCATACAGGGTAACTCCTACGAGCAGTACTTC. Protein product: CASSIIQGNSYEQYF.

This sequence joins TRBV6-1 and TRBJ2-3; 10 bases line up with TRBD2. This CDR3 spans 14 amino acids. Germline CDR1 MNHNS, CDR2 SASEGT. The V segment lost 7 bases and the J segment 1 base; nucleotides outside the gene matches: 2. CDR3 DNA sequence: TGTGCCAGCACCCTAGCGGGGGGCACAGATACGCAGTATTTT. It translates to CASTLAGGTDTQYF.

The J gene is TRBJ1-1, the V gene TRBV29-1; D is ambiguous. This CDR3 contains 10 residues. V lost 6 bases to trimming and J lost 8 bases, with 10 bases between them. Germline CDR1 SQVTM, CDR2 ANQGSEA. This CDR3 reads CSVGFGEAFF. DNA for the CDR3: TGCAGCGTCGGTTTCGGGGAAGCTTTCTTT.

This clonotype was detected a few times. The chain couples TRBV6-5 to TRBJ1-1; D unclear. The CDR3 is 14 amino acids. Between the trimmed V and J ends, which lost 2 bases and 5 bases, there was a span of 12 bases. Germline values: CDR1 MNHEY, CDR2 SVGAGI. The CDR3 here is CASSYRAAGTEAFF. The CDR3 DNA reads TGTGCCAGCAGTTACCGGGCCGCGGGGACTGAAGCTTTCTTT.

This clonotype was detected a few times. V usage is TRBV5-6 and J usage is TRBJ2-3; 8 nucleotides agree with TRBD1. The CDR3 consists of 14 residues. Germline loops: CDR1 SGHDT, CDR2 YYEEEE. Trimming removed 5 bases from V and 0 bases from J; junction bases left unmatched: 2. In DNA, the CDR3 is TGTGCCAGCAGTCGACAGGGGAGCACAGATACGCAGTATTTT. Protein product: CASSRQGSTDTQYF.

The chain uses TRBV4-1 and TRBJ2-3; D is ambiguous. Germline CDR1 reads MGHRA; CDR2 reads YSYEKL. CDR3 length: 17 amino acids. Trimming removed 4 bases from V and 3 bases from J, with 20 bases in between. As DNA, the CDR3 is TGCGCCAGCAGCCCCTACCTGAGTAATCGGGTAACAGATACGCAGTATTTT. Translating it yields CASSPYLSNRVTDTQYF.

This clonotype was detected only a few times. The rearrangement joins TRBV6-5 to TRBJ2-7; D gene uncertain. CDR1 MNHEY and CDR2 SVGAGI come from the germline V gene. The CDR3 is 12 residues long. The V gene lost 2 bases and the J gene lost 5 bases, with 7 bases spanning the gap. The CDR3 DNA reads TGTGCCAGCAGTTACGGCGAGGACGAGCAGTACTTC. Translated: CASSYGEDEQYF.

This clonotype was seen many times. This sequence joins TRBV4-1 and TRBJ2-7; 7 bases match TRBD1. This CDR3 spans 13 amino acids. Looked up from germline, CDR1 is MGHRA and CDR2 is YSYEKL. The V gene end was trimmed by 4 bases and the J gene end by 3 bases; junction bases not matched to a gene: 3. Here the CDR3 reads CASSRGQNYEQYF. As DNA, the CDR3 is TGCGCCAGCAGCCGGGGACAGAACTACGAGCAGTACTTC.